The sample holds a few counts of the clone carrying this TCR beta chain. As yet, its antigen is unknown. CDR3 length: 15 residues. V was shortened by 2 bases and J by 0 bases, with 10 bases between the two germline ends. The data were obtained in a study of Graves' ophthalmopathy and Graves' hyperthyroidism. Overall study: Stable hyperthyroidism denotes an absence of ophthalmopathy throughout 18 months of follow-up.

As the template, RNA transcripts were used to amplify TCR beta CDR3 regions. Second-round multiplex PCR came after first-round RT-PCR with HTBI primers. TCRdb passed the multiplex PCR reads through MiXCR, listing each CDR3 protein once. The repertoire holds about 1.1 million distinct CDR3 sequences, with less than 45% as singletons. Serum thyroxine and TRAb, along with clinical symptoms, thyroid ultrasound and orbital computed tomography, were what diagnosis relied on. Study outcomes and limitations: Sensitivity reached 70% to 71% and specificity more than 72% when the model predicted ophthalmopathy progression. Blood repertoires reportedly contained most expanded thyroid clonotypes above 0.001 frequency.

The sequence derives from an adult man with Graves' hyperthyroidism. Sequencing was carried out using peripheral blood or thyroid tissue (not recorded which). This chain joins TRBV12-3 or TRBV12-4 and TRBJ2-5; no reliable D call. CDR3 loop: CASSLSYGYQETQYF. CDR3 nucleotide sequence: TGTGCCAGCAGTTTATCTTACGGGTACCAAGAGACCCAGTACTTC.